These 31 T cell receptor beta chains were sequenced from one sample in a study of T cell responses to AZD1222 COVID-19 vaccine (dated by TCRdb to about 2021). The time point label of this sample denotes: about 28 days (+/-7) after the second vaccine dose. The library was made by the immunoSEQ multiplex PCR assay. TCRdb took over this immuneACCESS table, retaining in-frame rearrangements with V and J assigned. Such tables are incomplete; in checked studies, under half of the missing clones stem from an unresolved V gene, and the remainder is unexplained. The sample profile shows some 190,000 clones; about 90% of them were found once. The ten largest make up less than 2.5% of the sample. This specimen consisted of peripheral blood, obtained 28 days after the second AZD1222 dose. Every receptor here comes from an adult who received the AZD1222 COVID-19 vaccine.

The V call is TRBV7-2, the J call TRBJ2-7; 12 bases map to TRBD2. The CDR3 is made up of 14 amino acids. J was trimmed by 6 bases and V by 2 bases; bases with no gene match: 2. CDR1 and CDR2 (germline): SGHTA, FQGNSA. DNA of the CDR3: TGTGCCAGCAGCTTACGGACTAGCGGGACCGAGCAGTACTTC. Its translation: CASSLRTSGTEQYF. Full variable domain (rest looked up from reference TRBV7-2 and TRBJ2-7): GAGVSQSPSNKVTEKGKDVELRCDPISGHTALYWYRQSLGQGLEFLIYFQGNSAPDKSGLPSDRFSAERTGGSVSTLTIQRTQQEDSAVYLCASSLRTSGTEQYFGPGTRLTVT.

The chain couples TRBV2 to TRBJ2-1; 10 bases map to TRBD1. The length of the CDR3 is 13 residues. Germline loops: CDR1 SNHLY, CDR2 FYNNEI. Trimming at V came to 9 bases and at J to 5 bases, leaving 4 bases not matched to a gene. The CDR3 sequence is CASRQGADNEQFF. The CDR3 region has the DNA TGTGCCAGTAGACAGGGGGCGGACAATGAGCAGTTCTTC.

This clone showed up just once. The V and J genes are TRBV30 and TRBJ2-3; D unclear. The length of the CDR3 is 14 residues. V shed 0 bases and J shed 0 bases, with 7 bases lying between them. Germline CDR1 and CDR2: GTSNPN and SVGIG (reference sequence). As DNA, the CDR3 is TGTGCCTGGAGTGTAGTCCCCAGCACAGATACGCAGTATTTT. Its protein is CAWSVVPSTDTQYF.

The V gene is TRBV5-1, the J gene TRBJ1-3, with 9 bases that match TRBD1. Trimming took 4 bases from V and 8 from J; bases not matched to a gene: 10. The CDR3 has 15 residues. From germline, CDR1 is SGHRS and CDR2 YFSETQ. The CDR3 is CASSNLQGARDTIYF. Written as DNA, the CDR3 is TGCGCCAGCAGCAACTTACAGGGGGCGCGGGACACCATATATTTT.

This chain joins TRBV2 and TRBJ1-1; 9 bases match TRBD1. There are 16 residues in the CDR3. Germline CDR1 reads SNHLY; CDR2 reads FYNNEI. V lost 6 bases, J lost 6 bases, and 14 bases stayed unmatched. This CDR3 reads CASSQNSPDRGSEAFF. The DNA of the CDR3 is TGTGCCAGCAGCCAGAATAGCCCTGACAGGGGGTCTGAAGCTTTCTTT.

The chain combines TRBV6-6 with TRBJ2-5; D may correspond to TRBD1 or TRBD2 (5 bases each). Deletions cut 4 bases from V and 5 bases from J, with 11 bases between. Germline lookup yields CDR1 MNHNY and CDR2 SVGAGI (reference sequence). CDR3 length: 13 residues. The CDR3 reads CASSWDPRETQYF. The CDR3 bases are TGTGCCAGCAGTTGGGACCCCCGGGAGACCCAGTACTTC.

The chain carries TRBV28 and TRBJ1-3, with D uncertain. CDR1 is MDHEN and CDR2 is SYDVKM in the germline V gene. Trimming took 6 bases from V and 8 from J, leaving 14 bases between them. This CDR3 has 13 amino acids. The CDR3 DNA sequence: TGTGCCAGCAGGGCAGCCTCTGCTTACACCATATATTTT. It encodes CASRAASAYTIYF. Supplemented by reference TRBV28 and TRBJ1-3, the full variable domain reads DVKVTQSSRYLVKRTGEKVFLECVQDMDHENMFWYRQDPGLGLRLIYFSYDVKMKEKGDIPEGYSVSREKKERFSLILESASTNQTSMYLCASRAASAYTIYFGEGSWLTVV.

As regards this clone: One end of the junction fails to match germline, which may point to a read error. The chain links TRBV5-4 to TRBJ2-5, with no clear D. The CDR3 length is 12 residues. CDR1 and CDR2 (germline): SGHNT, YYREEE (reference sequence). CDR3 sequence (DNA): TGTGCCAGCAGCTTGGTGGAAGATACCCAGTACTTC. Protein product: CASSLVEDTQYF.

This rearrangement joins TRBV5-1 to TRBJ2-7; 10 bases map to TRBD1. The CDR3 loop spans 18 amino acids. V lost 0 bases to trimming and J lost 2 bases; unmatched junction nucleotides: 11. CDR1 is SGHRS, CDR2 YFSETQ, per germline. The CDR3 DNA follows: TGCGCCAGCAGCTTGGTCGGGACAGGGGCGATCATTGCCTACGAGCAGTACTTC. It specifies CASSLVGTGAIIAYEQYF.

The J gene is TRBJ1-1, the V gene TRBV7-2, with D perhaps matching TRBD1 (6 bases). Trimming shortened V by 4 bases and J by 6 bases, and 15 bases separated the two germline ends. The germline V gene encodes CDR1 SGHTA and CDR2 FQGNSA. The CDR3 extends over 14 amino acids. DNA for the CDR3: TGTGCCAGCAGCTCACACAGGGTGGCCCCTGAAGCTTTCTTT. Translation gives CASSSHRVAPEAFF. The complete variable domain, with remaining parts taken from reference TRBV7-2 and TRBJ1-1, reads GAGVSQSPSNKVTEKGKDVELRCDPISGHTALYWYRQSLGQGLEFLIYFQGNSAPDKSGLPSDRFSAERTGGSVSTLTIQRTQQEDSAVYLCASSSHRVAPEAFFGQGTRLTVV.

This clone was picked up one time. The J gene is TRBJ1-3, the V gene TRBV3-1 (or the pseudogene TRBV3-2); no clear D gene. V lost 4 bases to trimming and J lost 0 bases, with 19 bases between them. This CDR3 has 18 amino acids. In germline, CDR1 is LGHDT, CDR2 YNNKEL (reference sequence). The CDR3 coding sequence is TGTGCCAGCAGCCGCAAGAATGTTGTGGGGAGCTCTGGAAACACCATATATTTT. It specifies CASSRKNVVGSSGNTIYF.

The chain links TRBV7-2 to TRBJ2-2; 10 bases agree with TRBD2. V lost 3 bases, J lost 4 bases, and 11 bases stayed unmatched. Germline CDR1 reads SGHTA; CDR2 reads FQGNSA. The CDR3 sequence is 18 residues long. In DNA form, the CDR3 reads TGTGCCAGCAGCTTTATGACCGGGACTAGCGTAGGCACCGGGGAGCTGTTTTTT. Translated, it gives CASSFMTGTSVGTGELFF.

The chain combines TRBV19 with TRBJ2-7; 12 bases are shared with TRBD2. The ends lost 5 bases at V and 3 bases at J; junction bases unmatched: 5. Germline values: CDR1 LNHDA, CDR2 SQIVND (reference sequence). The CDR3 spans 15 residues. CDR3 sequence (DNA): TGTGCCAGTAGTTCCGGACTAGCGGGGCTCTACGAGCAGTACTTC. Translation: CASSSGLAGLYEQYF.

This sequence joins TRBV29-1 and TRBJ2-1, with 9 bases aligning to TRBD2. The CDR3 loop spans 14 amino acids. The V and J ends lost 3 bases and 5 bases, in that order; junction bases with no gene match: 5. CDR1 and CDR2 (germline): SQVTM, ANQGSEA. CDR3 DNA: TGCAGCGTTGATAGCGGGAGAATCGACAATGAGCAGTTCTTC. As protein: CSVDSGRIDNEQFF.

The V gene is TRBV5-4, the J gene TRBJ1-6; possible D gene TRBD1, 5 bases. The CDR3 covers 15 residues. CDR1 and CDR2 (germline): SGHNT, YYREEE (reference sequence). V gave up 3 bases and J gave up 3 bases, with 10 bases separating them. As DNA, the CDR3 is TGTGCCAGCAGCTCGGGACTCTACTATAATTCACCCCTCCACTTT. Encoded protein: CASSSGLYYNSPLHF.

The V gene is TRBV5-1, the J gene TRBJ2-3; TRBD2 matches at 7 bases. Germline trimming cut 3 bases from V and 4 bases from J; bases unmatched to any gene: 8. The CDR3 length is 15 residues. Germline assignment: CDR1 SGHRS and CDR2 YFSETQ. This chain's CDR3 is CASSWSRGSADTQYF. The CDR3 coding sequence is TGCGCCAGCAGCTGGTCGCGGGGGTCTGCAGATACGCAGTATTTT.

The chain joins TRBV5-4 to TRBJ2-3; TRBD2 might be the D (5 bases). CDR3 size: 13 residues. V lost 3 bases and J lost 5, with 10 bases in between. Germline CDR1 reads SGHNT; CDR2 reads YYREEE (reference sequence). CDR3 residues: CASSSDRGDTQYF. The DNA for the CDR3 is TGTGCCAGCAGCTCGGACCGGGGAGATACGCAGTATTTT.

This clone was seen only once. The chain combines TRBV19 with TRBJ1-4; 8 nucleotides line up with TRBD1. The CDR3 is made up of 17 amino acids. CDR1 and CDR2 (germline): LNHDA, SQIVND (reference sequence). Unmatched junction bases numbered 10, after V lost 5 bases and J lost 2 bases. CDR3 protein: CASSASGQATTNEKLFF. The CDR3 coding sequence is TGTGCCAGTAGTGCCTCGGGACAGGCGACCACTAATGAAAAACTGTTTTTT.

Note on this clone: Its ends do not fully match the called genes, so a read error is possible. The same CDR3 can be traced to other DNA sequences in this sample. The rearrangement joins TRBV18 to TRBJ1-4; D ambiguous. This CDR3 comprises 14 residues. Germline V gene sequence: CDR1 KGHSH, CDR2 LQKENI. The chain's CDR3 is CASSPPSSNEKLFF. The CDR3 DNA reads as TGTGCCAGCTCACCACCCTCGTCTAACGAAAAACTGTTTTTT.

The chain employs TRBV11-2 and TRBJ1-1; no clear D. This CDR3 spans 12 amino acids. V was pared by 0 bases and J by 8 bases, with 7 bases between. The germline gives CDR1 SGHAT, CDR2 FQNNGV. As DNA, the CDR3 is TGTGCCAGCAGCTTAGATCGTGGAGAAGCTTTCTTT. It yields the protein CASSLDRGEAFF.

The chain joins TRBV4-3 to TRBJ1-2; 7 bases are shared with TRBD1. This CDR3 spans 17 amino acids. V dropped 0 bases and J dropped 3; count of bases not matched to a gene: 10. From germline, CDR1 is LGHNA and CDR2 YSLEER. CDR3 coding DNA: TGCGCCAGCAGCCAAGATCAAGGCAGGGGGAGTGACTATGGCTACACCTTC. Residues: CASSQDQGRGSDYGYTF.

The chain is built from TRBV5-6 and TRBJ2-7; D is uncertain. Germline lookup yields CDR1 SGHDT and CDR2 YYEEEE. The CDR3 runs 14 residues. Trimming pared 1 base from V and 3 bases from J, leaving 11 bases between. CDR3 nucleotide sequence: TGTGCCAGCAGCTTGTATCGGCTGCTCTACGAGCAGTACTTC. It translates to CASSLYRLLYEQYF. The complete variable domain, with remaining parts taken from reference TRBV5-6 and TRBJ2-7, reads DAGVTQSPTHLIKTRGQQVTLRCSPKSGHDTVSWYQQALGQGPQFIFQYYEEEERQRGNFPDRFSGHQFPNYSSELNVNALLLGDSALYLCASSLYRLLYEQYFGPGTRLTVT.

J is TRBJ1-1 and V is TRBV2; D is undetermined. Germline-derived CDR1 and CDR2 are SNHLY and FYNNEI. This CDR3 spans 14 amino acids. V was shortened by 4 bases and J by 0 bases, with 9 bases between the two germline ends. CDR3 sequence reads: CASSVQLLNTEAFF. The DNA of the CDR3 is TGTGCCAGCAGTGTACAGCTTCTGAACACTGAAGCTTTCTTT. Full variable domain (rest looked up from reference TRBV2 and TRBJ1-1): EPEVTQTPSHQVTQMGQEVILRCVPISNHLYFYWYRQILGQKVEFLVSFYNNEISEKSEIFDDQFSVERPDGSNFTLKIRSTKLEDSAMYFCASSVQLLNTEAFFGQGTRLTVV.

This chain uses TRBV7-9 with TRBJ2-7; D perhaps matches TRBD1 (5 bases). This CDR3 comprises 14 residues. Germline CDR1 is SEHNR and CDR2 is FQNEAQ (reference sequence). Trimming removed 1 base at V and 0 bases at J, with 7 bases between. CDR3 sequence reads: CASSLDRFSYEQYF. As DNA, the CDR3 is TGTGCCAGCAGCTTAGACAGGTTCTCCTACGAGCAGTACTTC.

The chain's CDR3 is CASSYSKHGSGQAFF. The CDR3 DNA is TGTGCCAGCAGTTACTCGAAGCACGGGTCTGGGCAAGCTTTCTTT. The chain employs TRBV6-5 and TRBJ1-1; D remains ambiguous. Trimming removed 0 bases at V and 9 bases at J, with 17 bases between. The germline CDR1 and CDR2 sequences are MNHEY and SVGAGI. The CDR3 is 15 amino acids.

The chain has TRBV24-1 and TRBJ2-5; tentatively, D is TRBD2 (6 bases). This CDR3 has 14 amino acids. V was cut by 12 bases and J by 5 bases, with 21 bases left in between. Per germline, CDR1 KGHDR and CDR2 SFDVKD. CDR3 amino acids: CAVGGVSPRETQYF. The CDR3 bases are TGTGCCGTGGGCGGGGTTTCCCCCCGTGAGACCCAGTACTTC.

The rearrangement joins TRBV6-1 to TRBJ2-1; TRBD1 matches at 9 bases. The CDR3 runs 14 residues. Trimming removed 3 bases from V and 10 bases from J; junction bases left unmatched: 7. Germline V gene sequence: CDR1 MNHNS, CDR2 SASEGT. CDR3 in DNA: TGTGCCAGCAGTGAGGGACAGGGCCTCGGGGAGCAGTTCTTC. Translated, it gives CASSEGQGLGEQFF.

The V gene is TRBV4-2, the J gene TRBJ2-3; 10 positions match TRBD2. J gave up 3 bases and V 0 bases, and 9 bases lay outside the gene matches. The CDR3 runs to 18 residues. The germline V gene encodes CDR1 LGHNA and CDR2 YNFKEQ. In DNA, the CDR3 is TGTGCCAGCAGCCAAGATCAGCGGGGGGGCTTGGGGACAGATACGCAGTATTTT. Its protein is CASSQDQRGGLGTDTQYF.

The rearrangement uses TRBV10-2 and TRBJ2-4, with D possibly matching TRBD2 (5 bases). V lost 3 bases, J lost 0 bases, and 12 bases lay in between. CDR1 is WSHSY and CDR2 is SAAADI in the germline V gene. CDR3 length equals 16 residues. CDR3 in amino acids: CASSDPGRGAKNIQYF. The CDR3 DNA reads as TGCGCCAGCAGTGACCCCGGCCGGGGAGCCAAAAACATTCAGTACTTC.

This chain connects TRBV23-1 to TRBJ2-3; TRBD1 matches at 7 bases. TRBV23-1 is sorted into the ORF group, with uncertain function. This CDR3 region has 16 residues. J was trimmed by 0 bases and V by 0 bases; bases with no gene match: 3. The CDR3 loop reads CASSQSVGGSTDTQYF. CDR3 DNA: TGCGCCAGCAGTCAATCTGTAGGGGGCAGCACAGATACGCAGTATTTT.

In nucleotides, the CDR3 is TGTGCCAGTAGGCCTAGCGGCCCCACAGATACGCAGTATTTT. Translating gives CASRPSGPTDTQYF. The V call is TRBV19, the J call TRBJ2-3, with TRBD2 matching 7 bases. Germline-derived CDR1 and CDR2 are LNHDA and SQIVND (reference sequence). The CDR3 covers 14 residues. With V trimmed by 6 bases and J by 2 bases, 5 bases remained unmatched.